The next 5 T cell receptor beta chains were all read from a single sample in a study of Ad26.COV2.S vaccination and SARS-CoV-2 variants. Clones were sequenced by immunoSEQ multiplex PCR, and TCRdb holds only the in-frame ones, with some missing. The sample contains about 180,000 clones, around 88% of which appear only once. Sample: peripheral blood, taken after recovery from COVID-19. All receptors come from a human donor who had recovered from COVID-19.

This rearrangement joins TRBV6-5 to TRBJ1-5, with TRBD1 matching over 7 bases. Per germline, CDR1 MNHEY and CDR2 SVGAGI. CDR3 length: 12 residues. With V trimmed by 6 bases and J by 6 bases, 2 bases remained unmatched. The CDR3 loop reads CASSDRVQPQHF. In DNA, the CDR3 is TGTGCCAGCAGCGACAGGGTTCAGCCCCAGCATTTT.

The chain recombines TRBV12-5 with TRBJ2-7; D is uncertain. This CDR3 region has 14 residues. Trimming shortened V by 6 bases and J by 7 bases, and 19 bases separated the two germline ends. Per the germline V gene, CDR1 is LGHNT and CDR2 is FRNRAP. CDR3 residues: CASGPGANPLEQYF. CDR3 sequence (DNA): TGTGCTAGTGGGCCCGGAGCGAACCCTTTGGAGCAGTACTTC. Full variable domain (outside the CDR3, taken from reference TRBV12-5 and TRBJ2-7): DARVTQTPRHKVTEMGQEVTMRCQPILGHNTVFWYRQTMMQGLELLAYFRNRAPLDDSGMPKDRFSAEMPDATLATLKIQPSEPRDSAVYFCASGPGANPLEQYFGPGTRLTVT.

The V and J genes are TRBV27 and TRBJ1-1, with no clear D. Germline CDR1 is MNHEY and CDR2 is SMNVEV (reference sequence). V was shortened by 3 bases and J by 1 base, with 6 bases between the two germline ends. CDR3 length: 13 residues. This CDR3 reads CASSLVTNTEAFF. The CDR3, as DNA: TGTGCCAGCAGTTTGGTGACGAACACTGAAGCTTTCTTT.

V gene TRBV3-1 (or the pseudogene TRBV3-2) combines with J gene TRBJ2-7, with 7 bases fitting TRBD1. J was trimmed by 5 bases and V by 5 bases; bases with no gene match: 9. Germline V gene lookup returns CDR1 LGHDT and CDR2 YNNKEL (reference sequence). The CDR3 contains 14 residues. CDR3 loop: CASSYARQGHEQYF. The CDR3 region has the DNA TGTGCCAGCAGCTACGCCAGACAGGGCCACGAGCAGTACTTC.

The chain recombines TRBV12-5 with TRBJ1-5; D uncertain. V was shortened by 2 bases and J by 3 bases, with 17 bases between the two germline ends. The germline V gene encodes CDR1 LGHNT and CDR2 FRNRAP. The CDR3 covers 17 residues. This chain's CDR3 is CASGLSPGRGNNQPQHF. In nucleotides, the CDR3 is TGTGCTAGTGGTTTGTCACCGGGGAGAGGGAACAATCAGCCCCAGCATTTT.